The present T cell receptor (beta chain) was sequenced within a study of blood T cell repertoires in COVID-19. Germline loops: CDR1 SGHAT, CDR2 FQNNGV. CDR3 length: 15 residues. With 5 bases clipped from V and 2 bases from J, the junction kept 6 bases outside the gene matches. Data came from immunoSEQ multiplex PCR; TCRdb stores just in-frame clones and leaves some out. The profile shows about 380,000 clones, 88% of them singletons. Input material: PBMCs or T cells enriched from blood (not recorded which). The chain combines TRBV11-2 with TRBJ1-1; 9 bases are a match to TRBD1. The origin of this receptor is a woman aged 18 to 35 who had recovered from COVID-19. This CDR3 is CASSVQGARNTEAFF. Written as DNA, the CDR3 is TGTGCCAGCAGCGTACAGGGGGCGCGTAACACTGAAGCTTTCTTT.